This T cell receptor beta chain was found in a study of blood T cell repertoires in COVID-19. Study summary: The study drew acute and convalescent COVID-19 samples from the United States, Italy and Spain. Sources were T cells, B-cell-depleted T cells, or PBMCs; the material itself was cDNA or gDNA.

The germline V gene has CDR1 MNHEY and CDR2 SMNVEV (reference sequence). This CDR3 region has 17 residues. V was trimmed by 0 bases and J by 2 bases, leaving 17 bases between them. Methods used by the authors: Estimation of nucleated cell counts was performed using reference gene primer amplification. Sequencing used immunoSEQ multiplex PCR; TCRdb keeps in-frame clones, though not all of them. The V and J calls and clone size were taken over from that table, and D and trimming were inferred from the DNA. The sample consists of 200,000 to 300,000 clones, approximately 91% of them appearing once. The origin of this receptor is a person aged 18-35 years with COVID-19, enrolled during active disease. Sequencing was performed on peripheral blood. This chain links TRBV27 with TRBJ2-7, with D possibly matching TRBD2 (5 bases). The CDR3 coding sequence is TGTGCCAGCAGTTTATCGATAAGTGGGGTGCGGGCCTACGAGCAGTACTTC. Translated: CASSLSISGVRAYEQYF.